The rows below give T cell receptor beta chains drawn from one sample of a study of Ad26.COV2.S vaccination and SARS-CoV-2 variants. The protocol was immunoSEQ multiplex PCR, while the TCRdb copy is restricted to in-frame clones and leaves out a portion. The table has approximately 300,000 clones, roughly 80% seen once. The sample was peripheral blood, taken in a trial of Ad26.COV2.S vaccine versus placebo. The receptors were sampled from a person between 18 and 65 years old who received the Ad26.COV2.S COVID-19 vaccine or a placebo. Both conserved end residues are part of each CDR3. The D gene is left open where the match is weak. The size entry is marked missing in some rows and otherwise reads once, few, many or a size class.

cdr3_nt: TGTGCCAGCAGTTTTCAGGGGGCGAGTAAAAGTACTGAAGCTTTCTTT
cdr3_aa: CASSFQGASKSTEAFF
d_call: TRBD1
j_call: TRBJ1-1
v_call: TRBV28
clone_size: .

cdr3_nt: TGTGCCAGCAGCGTAGAGAGGGGGCTGGGGAACACTGAAGCTTTCTTT
cdr3_aa: CASSVERGLGNTEAFF
d_call: TRBD1
j_call: TRBJ1-1
v_call: TRBV9
clone_size: .

cdr3_nt: TGCGCCAGCAGTGAGCACAGGGATGTGGATGGCTACACCTTC
cdr3_aa: CASSEHRDVDGYTF
d_call: .
j_call: TRBJ1-2
v_call: TRBV10-2
clone_size: .

cdr3_nt: TGTGCCAGCAGCCAGGAGGGTTATAATTCACCCCTCCACTTT
cdr3_aa: CASSQEGYNSPLHF
d_call: .
j_call: TRBJ1-6
v_call: TRBV11-3
clone_size: few

cdr3_nt: TGCGCCAGCAGCCAAGGGCCAAGGGCTGGGGGCACAGATACGCAGTATTTT
cdr3_aa: CASSQGPRAGGTDTQYF
d_call: .
j_call: TRBJ2-3
v_call: TRBV4-1
clone_size: .

cdr3_nt: TGTGCCAGCTGGCGGGCTTCCAACACCGGGGAGCTGTTTTTT
cdr3_aa: CASWRASNTGELFF
d_call: .
j_call: TRBJ2-2
v_call: TRBV27
clone_size: .

cdr3_nt: TGCGCCAGCAGTTCGCAGGGAACTAATGAAAAACTGTTTTTT
cdr3_aa: CASSSQGTNEKLFF
d_call: .
j_call: TRBJ1-4
v_call: TRBV5-1
clone_size: .

cdr3_nt: TGCGCCAGCAGCATGGAGGGAAGGGCGGACGAGCAGTACTTC
cdr3_aa: CASSMEGRADEQYF
d_call: .
j_call: TRBJ2-7
v_call: TRBV5-1
clone_size: .

cdr3_nt: TGCGCCAGCAGCCAACACCTCCCTAGCGGATCTAGCACAGATACGCAGTATTTT
cdr3_aa: CASSQHLPSGSSTDTQYF
d_call: TRBD2
j_call: TRBJ2-3
v_call: TRBV4-1
clone_size: .

cdr3_nt: TGTGCCAGCAGCCACCTTGGACAGGCTGGGGCCAACGTCCTGACTTTC
cdr3_aa: CASSHLGQAGANVLTF
d_call: TRBD1
j_call: TRBJ2-6
v_call: TRBV3-1/TRBV3-2
clone_size: few

cdr3_nt: TGTGCCAGCAGCTTAAAGGCTAGCGGGGGGCCGAACACCGGGGAGCTGTTTTTT
cdr3_aa: CASSLKASGGPNTGELFF
d_call: TRBD2
j_call: TRBJ2-2
v_call: TRBV5-5
clone_size: .

cdr3_nt: TGTGCCAGCAGGGGGGAGGGGGGCGTAGGCAATCAGCCCCAGCATTTT
cdr3_aa: CASRGEGGVGNQPQHF
d_call: .
j_call: TRBJ1-5
v_call: TRBV28
clone_size: .

cdr3_nt: TGTGCCAGCAGTATGCCCCGCACTGAAGCTTTCTTT
cdr3_aa: CASSMPRTEAFF
d_call: .
j_call: TRBJ1-1
v_call: TRBV28
clone_size: .

cdr3_nt: TGTGCCAGCAGCCAGACAGGGATCCTACGTGAGGAGCAGTACTTC
cdr3_aa: CASSQTGILREEQYF
d_call: TRBD1
j_call: TRBJ2-7
v_call: TRBV7-2
clone_size: .

cdr3_nt: TGTGCCAGCTCACCTAGACAGCCCGCAGAGACCCAGTACTTC
cdr3_aa: CASSPRQPAETQYF
d_call: .
j_call: TRBJ2-5
v_call: TRBV18
clone_size: once

cdr3_nt: TGCGCCAGCAGTGAAAACCGGGACAGGGGCAACGAGCAGTACTTC
cdr3_aa: CASSENRDRGNEQYF
d_call: TRBD1
j_call: TRBJ2-7
v_call: TRBV10-2
clone_size: .

cdr3_nt: TGTGCCAGCAGCCAAGATTTAAATATCCCCGCATCTAACTATGGCTACACCTTC
cdr3_aa: CASSQDLNIPASNYGYTF
d_call: .
j_call: TRBJ1-2
v_call: TRBV4-2
clone_size: once

cdr3_nt: TGCGCCAGCAGCCCGGCCTGGGCAGCCCGTGAAGCTTTCTTT
cdr3_aa: CASSPAWAAREAFF
d_call: .
j_call: TRBJ1-1
v_call: TRBV5-1
clone_size: .

cdr3_nt: TGTGCCAGCAGTTTCCAGGGGGCGCGAGACGAGCAGTACTTC
cdr3_aa: CASSFQGARDEQYF
d_call: TRBD1
j_call: TRBJ2-7
v_call: TRBV2
clone_size: .

cdr3_nt: TGCGCCAGCAGCTCCCTAGCGGCCCGCCAAGAGACCCAGTACTTC
cdr3_aa: CASSSLAARQETQYF
d_call: TRBD2
j_call: TRBJ2-5
v_call: TRBV5-1
clone_size: .

cdr3_nt: TGTGCCAGCAGCTCAAGTCAAGTGGCCGCTGAAGCTTTCTTT
cdr3_aa: CASSSSQVAAEAFF
d_call: .
j_call: TRBJ1-1
v_call: TRBV7-9
clone_size: .

cdr3_nt: TGTGCCAGCAGCCAAGGGCAGGCCTACGAGCAGTACTTC
cdr3_aa: CASSQGQAYEQYF
d_call: .
j_call: TRBJ2-7
v_call: TRBV3-1/TRBV3-2
clone_size: .

cdr3_nt: TGTGCCAGCAGCCCTGGACAGGGTACGGGGGCCAACGTCCTGACTTTC
cdr3_aa: CASSPGQGTGANVLTF
d_call: TRBD1
j_call: TRBJ2-6
v_call: TRBV7-3
clone_size: .

cdr3_nt: TGTGCCAGCAGCCAAGTGCCCGGGGGACTCTACGAGCAGTACTTC
cdr3_aa: CASSQVPGGLYEQYF
d_call: .
j_call: TRBJ2-7
v_call: TRBV14
clone_size: .

cdr3_nt: TGTGCCAGCAGTTTCTTAGCTTTCTCCTACGAGCAGTACTTC
cdr3_aa: CASSFLAFSYEQYF
d_call: .
j_call: TRBJ2-7
v_call: TRBV28
clone_size: .

cdr3_nt: TGCGCCAGTTCGACAGGGCGTGAATATGGCTACACCTTC
cdr3_aa: CASSTGREYGYTF
d_call: TRBD1
j_call: TRBJ1-2
v_call: TRBV5-1
clone_size: .

cdr3_nt: TGTGCCAGTAGTCTCCGACAGGGTGGTGTGGAGACCCAGTACTTC
cdr3_aa: CASSLRQGGVETQYF
d_call: TRBD1
j_call: TRBJ2-5
v_call: TRBV19
clone_size: many

cdr3_nt: TGCGCCAGCAGCCTAACAGTTTCCTACGAGCAGTACTTC
cdr3_aa: CASSLTVSYEQYF
d_call: .
j_call: TRBJ2-7
v_call: TRBV5-1
clone_size: .

cdr3_nt: TGCGCCAGCAGCTTGGGACAGGGGATTAGATACGAGCAGTACTTC
cdr3_aa: CASSLGQGIRYEQYF
d_call: TRBD1
j_call: TRBJ2-7
v_call: TRBV5-1
clone_size: few

cdr3_nt: TGTGCCAGCTGCCGGGGGGAAAGGAATGGCTACACCTTC
cdr3_aa: CASCRGERNGYTF
d_call: .
j_call: TRBJ1-2
v_call: TRBV2
clone_size: .

cdr3_nt: TGCGCCAGCAGCCAACGAGTCGCGGGACAGAACTACAATGAGCAGTTCTTC
cdr3_aa: CASSQRVAGQNYNEQFF
d_call: .
j_call: TRBJ2-1
v_call: TRBV4-1
clone_size: .

cdr3_nt: TGTGCCAGCAGTCTCGGAGGGGGGATGTCCACAGATACGCAGTATTTT
cdr3_aa: CASSLGGGMSTDTQYF
d_call: .
j_call: TRBJ2-3
v_call: TRBV6-4
clone_size: .

cdr3_nt: TGTGCCAGCAGCCTTCCGACAGATACGCAGTATTTT
cdr3_aa: CASSLPTDTQYF
d_call: .
j_call: TRBJ2-3
v_call: TRBV7-9
clone_size: once

cdr3_nt: TGCGCCAGCAGCTTGGGGGGACAGCTAACAGATACGCAGTATTTT
cdr3_aa: CASSLGGQLTDTQYF
d_call: TRBD1
j_call: TRBJ2-3
v_call: TRBV5-1
clone_size: .

cdr3_nt: TGTGCCAGCAGTGAAGGGGTTATCCGGCCCCAGCATTTT
cdr3_aa: CASSEGVIRPQHF
d_call: .
j_call: TRBJ1-5
v_call: TRBV6-1
clone_size: .

cdr3_nt: TGTGCCAGCAGTTACGCGGGATACGAGCAGTACTTC
cdr3_aa: CASSYAGYEQYF
d_call: .
j_call: TRBJ2-7
v_call: TRBV6-5
clone_size: .

cdr3_nt: TGCGCCAGCAGCTTGGTAGGGGAAGGGAACACTGAAGCTTTCTTT
cdr3_aa: CASSLVGEGNTEAFF
d_call: .
j_call: TRBJ1-1
v_call: TRBV5-1
clone_size: .

cdr3_nt: TGTGCCAGCAGTCCCCGCCGGTTAGATACGCAGTATTTT
cdr3_aa: CASSPRRLDTQYF
d_call: .
j_call: TRBJ2-3
v_call: TRBV28
clone_size: once

cdr3_nt: TGTGCCATCAGTGAGCCCGCGGGACGGCACTCTGGAAACACCATATATTTT
cdr3_aa: CAISEPAGRHSGNTIYF
d_call: .
j_call: TRBJ1-3
v_call: TRBV10-3
clone_size: once

cdr3_nt: TGCGCCAGCAGCCCTAGCGGGGGCGTCCCTGGTCGGGAGAATGAGCAGTTCTTC
cdr3_aa: CASSPSGGVPGRENEQFF
d_call: TRBD2
j_call: TRBJ2-1
v_call: TRBV5-1
clone_size: .

cdr3_nt: TGTGCCAGCAGCTTGAGTATTCGACAGAACACTGAAGCTTTCTTT
cdr3_aa: CASSLSIRQNTEAFF
d_call: .
j_call: TRBJ1-1
v_call: TRBV11-2
clone_size: .

cdr3_nt: TGTGCCAGCAGCCACGCGGCTGCACTGACAGAGAGTGCGGCAGATACGCAGTATTTT
cdr3_aa: CASSHAAALTESAADTQYF
d_call: .
j_call: TRBJ2-3
v_call: TRBV9
clone_size: .

cdr3_nt: TGTGCCAGCAGCTCCAGGACTGGAATAAGCGGTGAGCAGTTCTTC
cdr3_aa: CASSSRTGISGEQFF
d_call: .
j_call: TRBJ2-1
v_call: TRBV7-8
clone_size: once

cdr3_nt: TGCGCCAGCAGCTTTTCAGGGAGTGACACTGAAGCTTTCTTT
cdr3_aa: CASSFSGSDTEAFF
d_call: .
j_call: TRBJ1-1
v_call: TRBV5-1
clone_size: .

cdr3_nt: TGTGCCAGCAGTTTAGGGTATTTGTTGGGTGAAGCTTTCTTT
cdr3_aa: CASSLGYLLGEAFF
d_call: .
j_call: TRBJ1-1
v_call: TRBV28
clone_size: .

cdr3_nt: TGTGCCAGCAGAACTAGGGCTGAGGCTTTCTTT
cdr3_aa: CASRTRAEAFF
d_call: .
j_call: TRBJ1-1
v_call: TRBV27
clone_size: .